What follows describes a single T cell receptor beta chain. Its antigen remains unknown. This sample includes further DNA sequences coding for the same CDR3. This entry comes from a study of shared clonotypes between healthy human individuals. Study conclusions and caveats: Larger richness was generally estimated for naive than memory subsets.

Source study methods: With immunoSEQ giving junction-only sequences and no quality scores, filtering differed. Only in-frame clones appear in the TCRdb table, and some are missing; sequencing was by immunoSEQ multiplex PCR. From that table come the V and J calls and clone size; the DNA was used to work out D and trimming. Of about 2 million clones detected, 85% to 95% appear once; the ten largest clones hold under 1.5%. The naive CD8 population came from CD45RO-negative cells selected for CCR7, without terminally differentiated effector memory CD45RA+ cells. There are 15 residues in the CDR3. Germline V gene lookup returns CDR1 SGDLS and CDR2 YYNGEE. The trim removed 2 bases at V and 6 bases at J, leaving 4 bases unmatched.

The chain carries TRBV9 and TRBJ2-3, with 12 bases identical to TRBD2. The clonotype comes from a man aged 18-30 years in good health. The material sequenced was naive CD8+ T cells sorted from blood. CDR3 sequence reads: CASSVELAGGDTQYF. The CDR3 DNA is TGTGCCAGCAGCGTCGAACTAGCGGGGGGTGATACGCAGTATTTT.